The 17 T cell receptor beta chains in this list originate from one sample, sequenced in a study of regulatory T cells in long-lasting Graves disease. Building the TCR beta libraries relied on iRepertoire HTBI primers, and CDR3 regions underwent Arm-PCR. One entry per CDR3 protein, called by TCRdb with MiXCR from the multiplex PCR reads. Among around 460,000 distinct CDR3 sequences, around 13% were seen once, and the ten largest hold about a sixth. Time point denoted: newly diagnosed GD, antithyroid drugs for less than 3 months. Extracted PBMC RNA gave rise to the TCR library. The sample was also reused in another study, on T cells in Graves' hyperthyroidism and ophthalmopathy.

The material sequenced was peripheral blood mononuclear cells (PBMCs), taken at new diagnosis, from a patient treated with antithyroid drugs. These receptors originate from a woman in her forties or fifties with Graves disease.

This clonotype came up many times. The genes are TRBV28 and TRBJ2-1; possibly TRBD1 for D (5 bases). Trimming left V 2 bases short and J 9 bases short, with 11 bases between. The CDR3 is 13 amino acids. The V gene's germline CDR1 is MDHEN and CDR2 SYDVKM. CDR3 bases: TGTGCCAGCAGTTTAGGACAAGAAGGTGAGCAGTTCTTC. Amino acid sequence: CASSLGQEGEQFF.

This clonotype was picked up a small number of times. The V and J genes are TRBV12-3 or TRBV12-4 and TRBJ2-1, with 8 nucleotides matching TRBD2. Trimming took 5 bases from V and 7 from J; bases not matched to a gene: 10. The CDR3 is 15 amino acids. The DNA of the CDR3 is TGTGCCAGCAGTCGGTCAAGCGGGAGCGAGAATGAGCAGTTCTTC. It specifies CASSRSSGSENEQFF.

The CDR3 DNA follows: TGTGCCAGCAGCTTGGGGACAGGTGAATCCTACGAGCAGTACTTC. Protein: CASSLGTGESYEQYF. The chain has TRBV7-3 and TRBJ2-7, with 8 positions matching TRBD1. The CDR3 has 15 residues. Germline CDR1 reads SGHTA; CDR2 reads FQGTGA. With V trimmed by 3 bases and J by 1 base, 5 bases remained unmatched.

This clonotype was detected ten times or more. The chain carries TRBV30 and TRBJ2-7; weak D call: TRBD2 (6 bases). The germline CDR1 and CDR2 sequences are GTSNPN and SVGIG (reference sequence). This CDR3 contains 14 residues. V was cut by 3 bases and J by 7 bases, with 19 bases left in between. The CDR3 DNA follows: TGTGCCTGGAGCAGAGGGGAGGTAGTTCGGGAGCAGTACTTC. It codes for CAWSRGEVVREQYF.

Details on this clonotype: This may come from a read error, since a much larger clone is one base off. The genes are TRBV5-4 and TRBJ2-2; D is unresolved. Germline CDR1 reads SGHNT; CDR2 reads YYREEE (reference sequence). Trimming took off 0 bases at V and 7 bases at J, with 1 base between the two ends. The CDR3 has 11 amino acids. CDR3 residues: CASSLDGELFF. The CDR3 DNA reads TGTGCCAGCAGCTTGGACGGGGAGCTGTTTTTT.

This clonotype was picked up many times. As DNA, the CDR3 is TGTGCCAGCAGCTTAACGCGGGGATCCTACAATGAGCAGTTCTTC. This encodes CASSLTRGSYNEQFF. The V and J genes are TRBV7-2 and TRBJ2-1, with D possibly matching TRBD2 (6 bases). This CDR3 comprises 15 residues. Deletions cut 2 bases from V and 1 base from J, with 9 bases between. The germline gives CDR1 SGHTA, CDR2 FQGNSA.

V and J are TRBV5-4 and TRBJ1-2; 7 bases align to TRBD1. The CDR3 spans 15 residues. V was pared by 2 bases and J by 4 bases, with 8 bases of the junction left unmatched. The germline V gene encodes CDR1 SGHNT and CDR2 YYREEE (reference sequence). The CDR3 nucleotides are TGTGCCAGCAGCTTTTTCCCAGGGGGAGGCTATGGCTACACCTTC. Its protein is CASSFFPGGGYGYTF.

Many counts were recorded for this clonotype. J is TRBJ2-7 and V is TRBV7-9; D is undetermined. The length of the CDR3 is 9 residues. V was clipped by 8 bases and J by 3 bases, with 2 bases between them. Germline V gives CDR1 SEHNR, CDR2 FQNEAQ (reference sequence). The CDR3 here is CASGYEQYF. CDR3 coding DNA: TGTGCCAGCGGCTACGAGCAGTACTTC.

There are many counts of this clonotype. The V and J genes are TRBV9 and TRBJ2-2; TRBD2 matches 12 bases. CDR1 is SGDLS and CDR2 is YYNGEE in the germline V gene. After removal of 3 bases from V and 2 bases from J, the junction contained 2 bases not matched to a gene. The CDR3 contains 16 residues. CDR3 loop: CASSGTSGTNTGELFF. In DNA, the CDR3 is TGTGCCAGCAGCGGGACTAGCGGGACTAACACCGGGGAGCTGTTTTTT.

This clonotype was counted ten times or more. The chain employs TRBV29-1 and TRBJ1-6; D is unresolved. This CDR3 comprises 13 residues. Germline CDR1 is SQVTM and CDR2 is ANQGSEA. Deletions cut 6 bases from V and 6 bases from J, with 12 bases between. As DNA, the CDR3 is TGCAGCGTATGGTACGGACCTAATTCACCCCTCCACTTT. Encoded protein: CSVWYGPNSPLHF.

This clonotype has a count of ten or more. The J gene is TRBJ1-1, the V gene TRBV10-3; D remains ambiguous. The V end lost 2 bases, the J end lost 0 bases, and 1 base lay between the germline ends. Per the germline V gene, CDR1 is ENHRY and CDR2 is SYGVKD. This CDR3 contains 12 residues. CDR3 residues: CAISEMNTEAFF. In nucleotides, the CDR3 is TGTGCCATCAGTGAGATGAACACTGAAGCTTTCTTT.

The chain has TRBV7-2 and TRBJ1-5; no clear D. The germline V gene encodes CDR1 SGHTA and CDR2 FQGNSA. Trimming removed 5 bases at V and 2 bases at J, with 10 bases between. This CDR3 comprises 14 residues. DNA for the CDR3: TGTGCCAGCAGCCCGGTTTACGGCAATCAGCCCCAGCATTTT. Translated, it gives CASSPVYGNQPQHF.

This clonotype was picked up many times. Its ends do not fully match the called genes, so a read error is possible. The chain employs TRBV12-3 or TRBV12-4 and TRBJ2-1; TRBD2 matches at 12 bases. This CDR3 is 17 amino acids long. Here the CDR3 DNA reads TGTGCCAGCAGTCTGGGGCTAGCGGGAGGGCCGTACAGTGAGCAGTTCTTC. Translating it yields CASSLGLAGGPYSEQFF.

This clonotype showed up many times. DNA of the CDR3: TGTGCCAGCAGCTTGAGAGGACAGCTGGGCGCTGAAGCTTTCTTT. Translating it yields CASSLRGQLGAEAFF. This rearrangement joins TRBV11-1 to TRBJ1-1, with D maybe TRBD1 (6 bases). The V end was cut by 3 bases, the J end by 6 bases, with 17 bases between. The germline V gene has CDR1 SGHAT and CDR2 FQDESV (reference sequence). The CDR3 sequence is 15 residues long.

This clonotype was detected many times. The chain joins TRBV29-1 to TRBJ2-7; D is possibly TRBD1 (6 bases). Trimming shortened V by 4 bases and J by 2 bases, and 18 bases separated the two germline ends. The germline V gene encodes CDR1 SQVTM and CDR2 ANQGSEA. The CDR3 is 15 amino acids. CDR3 coding DNA: TGCAGCGTTGCGCTCCGGGACACTCCAGCCTACGAGCAGTACTTC. As protein: CSVALRDTPAYEQYF.

This clonotype turned up a few times. The gene calls are TRBV5-1 and TRBJ2-5; the D is unclear. Trimming took off 0 bases at V and 3 bases at J, with 9 bases between the two ends. CDR3 length: 14 amino acids. Germline CDR1 and CDR2: SGHRS and YFSETQ. CDR3 sequence reads: CASSLARREETQYF. The DNA of the CDR3 is TGCGCCAGCAGCTTGGCTCGTAGGGAAGAGACCCAGTACTTC.

Remarks on this clonotype: A read error may be the cause here, since a much bigger clone is one base away. The J gene is TRBJ2-5, the V gene TRBV3-1; tentatively, D is TRBD2 (5 bases). Trimming shortened V by 2 bases and J by 11 bases, and 24 bases separated the two germline ends. This CDR3 has 16 residues. CDR1 is LGHDT, CDR2 YNNKEL, per germline (reference sequence). The CDR3 nucleotides are TGTGCCAGCAGCCAATCGGTTCTAGCCCCCCTACATGAGCAGTACTTC. Translated: CASSQSVLAPLHEQYF.